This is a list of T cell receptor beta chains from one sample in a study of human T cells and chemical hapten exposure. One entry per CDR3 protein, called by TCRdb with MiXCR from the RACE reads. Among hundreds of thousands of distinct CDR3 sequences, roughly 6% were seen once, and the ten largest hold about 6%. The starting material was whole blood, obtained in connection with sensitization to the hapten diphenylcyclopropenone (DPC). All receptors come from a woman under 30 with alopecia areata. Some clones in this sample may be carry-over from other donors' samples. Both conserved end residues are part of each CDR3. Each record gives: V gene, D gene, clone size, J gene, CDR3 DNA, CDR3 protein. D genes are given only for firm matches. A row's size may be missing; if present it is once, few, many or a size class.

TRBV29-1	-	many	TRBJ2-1	TGCAGCGCCAGATCCGGGACTGACTACAATGAGCAGTTCTTC	CSARSGTDYNEQFF
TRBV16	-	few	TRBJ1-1	TGTGCCAGCAGCCAATTTGAAGGGGGGGACACTGAAGCTTTCTTT	CASSQFEGGDTEAFF
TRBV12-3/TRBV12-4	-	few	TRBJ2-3	TGTGCCAGCAGGGGACTCGCGGGGAGCACAGATACGCAGTATTTT	CASRGLAGSTDTQYF
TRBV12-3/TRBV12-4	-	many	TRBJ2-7	TGTGCCAGCGTGGGGCGCGAAGAGCAGTACTTC	CASVGREEQYF
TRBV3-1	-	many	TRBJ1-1	TGTGCCAGCAGCCAAGACCTCAGGGGAGGCACTGAAGCTTTCTTT	CASSQDLRGGTEAFF
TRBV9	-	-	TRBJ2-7	TGTGCCAGCAGCGTAGGGGCACTGAGCTCCTACGAGCAGTACTTC	CASSVGALSSYEQYF
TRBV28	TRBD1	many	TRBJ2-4	TGTGCCAGCAGTTACCGGACAGGCCTCGCCGGCAAAAACATTCAGTACTTC	CASSYRTGLAGKNIQYF
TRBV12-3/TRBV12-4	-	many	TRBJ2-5	TGTGCCAGCGGTCGAGGGCTCCAAGAGACCCAGTACTTC	CASGRGLQETQYF
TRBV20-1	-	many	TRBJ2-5	TGCAGTGCTAGAGTTTTACCCCAAGAGACCCAGTACTTC	CSARVLPQETQYF
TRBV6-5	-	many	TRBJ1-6	TGTGCCAGCAGTTACAGCAGGGATAATTCACCCCTCCACTTT	CASSYSRDNSPLHF
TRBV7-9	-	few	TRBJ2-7	TGTGCCAGCAGCTTAGGTACTCTTTCCCCCGGGGAGCAGTACTTC	CASSLGTLSPGEQYF
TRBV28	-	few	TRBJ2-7	TGTGCCAGCAGTCTTCCAGGGGCCTACGAGCAGTACTTC	CASSLPGAYEQYF
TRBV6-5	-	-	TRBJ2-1	TGTGCAGCAGCGTGGGACCAGGACAATGAGCAGTTCTTC	CAAAWDQDNEQFF
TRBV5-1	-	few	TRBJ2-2	TGCGCCAGCAGCTTGTATTGGGCTAGCGAGACCGGGGAGCTGTTTTTT	CASSLYWASETGELFF
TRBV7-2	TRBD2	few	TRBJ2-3	TGTGCCAGCAGCTGGGGAAGTAGCGGGGGATCAGATACGCAGTATTTT	CASSWGSSGGSDTQYF
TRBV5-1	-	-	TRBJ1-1	TGCGCCAGCAGCTTGTTTGGGGGAGGCCCTGAAGCTTTCTTT	CASSLFGGGPEAFF
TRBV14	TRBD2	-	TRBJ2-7	TGTGCCAGCAGCCGGATAGCGGGGGGCTCCTACGAGCAGTACTTC	CASSRIAGGSYEQYF
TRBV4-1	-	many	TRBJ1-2	TGCGCCAGCAGCCAACTGTCCGGCGGCTACACCTTC	CASSQLSGGYTF
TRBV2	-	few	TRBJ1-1	TGTGCCAGCAGTGACCCAGGGAGTCCGTATGAAGCTTTCTTT	CASSDPGSPYEAFF
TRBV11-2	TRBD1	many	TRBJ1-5	TGTGCCAGCAGCTTGGGGACAGTAAGCAATCAGCCCCAGCATTTT	CASSLGTVSNQPQHF
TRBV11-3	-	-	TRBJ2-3	TGTGCCAGCAGCTTAGGTATTGCTAGCACAGATACGCAGTATTTT	CASSLGIASTDTQYF
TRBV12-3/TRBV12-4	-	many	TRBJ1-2	TGTGCCAGCAGTACTCCAGGGGACTCCTCGAACTATGGCTACACCTTC	CASSTPGDSSNYGYTF
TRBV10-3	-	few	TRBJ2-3	TGTGCCATCAGTGAGGGAAGAAAGGATGGGGATACGCAGTATTTT	CAISEGRKDGDTQYF
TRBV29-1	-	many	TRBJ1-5	TGCAGCGCGTTGGACAGCCCGAATCAGCCCCAGCATTTT	CSALDSPNQPQHF
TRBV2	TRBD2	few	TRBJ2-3	TGTGCCAGCAGTGAAAGCGGGGCTCAGATAAAGTATTTT	CASSESGAQIKYF
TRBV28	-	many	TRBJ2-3	TGTGCCAGCAGTTTATCGGACACAGATACGCAGTATTTT	CASSLSDTDTQYF
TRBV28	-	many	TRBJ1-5	TGTGCCGAACAGGGCAGGACCTTAGGGCCCCAGCATTTT	CAEQGRTLGPQHF
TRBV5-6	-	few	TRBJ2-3	TGTGCCAGCAGCCCGGCCGGGGCCGACACAGATACGCAGTATTTT	CASSPAGADTDTQYF
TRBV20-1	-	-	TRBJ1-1	TGCAGTGCTAGAGTCACAGGGAACACTGAAGTTTTCTTT	CSARVTGNTEVFF
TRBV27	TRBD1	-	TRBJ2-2	TGTGCCATCCGCCGGGACAGGGTGTCCGGGGAGCTGTTTTTT	CAIRRDRVSGELFF
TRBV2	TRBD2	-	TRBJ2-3	TGTGCCAGCAGTGACGGACTAGCGGGGGGTATAGATACGCAGTATTTT	CASSDGLAGGIDTQYF
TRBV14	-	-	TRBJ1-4	TGTGCCAGCAGCCAAGTTAGGCAGTTTAATGAAAAACTGTTTTTT	CASSQVRQFNEKLFF
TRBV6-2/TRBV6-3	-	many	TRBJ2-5	TGCGCCAGCAGCTACGAAGAGACCCAGTACTTC	CASSYEETQYF
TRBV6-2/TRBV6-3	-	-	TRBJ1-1	TGTGCCAGCAGTCTTACAGGCGAGGGCACTGAAGCTTTCTTT	CASSLTGEGTEAFF
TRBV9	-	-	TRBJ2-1	TGTGCCAGCAGCGTAGAAGGGTATCGCTACAATGAGCAGTTCTTC	CASSVEGYRYNEQFF
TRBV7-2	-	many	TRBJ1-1	TGTGCCAGCAGTTCAGGGTTAGTGAACACTGAAGCTTTCTTT	CASSSGLVNTEAFF
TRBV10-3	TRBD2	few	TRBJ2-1	TGTGCCATCAGTGAAAGCGGGGGGGCCGGAGAGCAGTTCTTC	CAISESGGAGEQFF
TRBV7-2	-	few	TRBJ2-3	TGTGCCAGCAGCTTAGGGTCACAGTTTAGCACAGATACGCAGTATTTT	CASSLGSQFSTDTQYF
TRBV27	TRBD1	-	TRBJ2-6	TGTGCCAGCAGTGACGCCGGGACAGGGGGTGCTGGGGCCAACGTCCTGACTTTC	CASSDAGTGGAGANVLTF
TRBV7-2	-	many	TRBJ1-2	TGTGCCAGCGGACGATCGGGGCAGCTTTCGTATGGCTACACCTTC	CASGRSGQLSYGYTF
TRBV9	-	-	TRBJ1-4	TGTGCCAGCAGGCATCTCGGTTCTAATGAAAAACTGTTTTTT	CASRHLGSNEKLFF
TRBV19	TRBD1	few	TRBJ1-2	TGTGCCAGTAGGGGACAGGCAAACTATGGCTACACCTTC	CASRGQANYGYTF
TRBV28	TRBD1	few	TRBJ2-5	TGTGCCAGCATCGCGCAGGGGGCTCAAGAGACCCAGTACTTC	CASIAQGAQETQYF
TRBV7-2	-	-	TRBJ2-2	TGTGCCAGCAGCCTCACTGTGGAGCTGTTTTTT	CASSLTVELFF
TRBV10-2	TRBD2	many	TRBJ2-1	TGCGCCAGCAGTAACCCGAGCGGGGGGGGGGACAATGAGCAGTTCTTC	CASSNPSGGGDNEQFF
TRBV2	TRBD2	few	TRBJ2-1	TGTGCCAGCAGGCTAGCGGGTCCGCGTGAGCAGTTCTTC	CASRLAGPREQFF
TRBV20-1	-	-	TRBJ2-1	TGCAGTGCGCCCGCGGTGTTCGGGCATGAGCAGTTCTTC	CSAPAVFGHEQFF
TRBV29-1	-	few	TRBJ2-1	TGCAGCGCCCCTAACAGGGGCGGAGGGTACAATGAGCAGTTCTTC	CSAPNRGGGYNEQFF